This T cell receptor beta chain was retrieved from a study of blood T cell repertoires in COVID-19. At the level of the study: T cells, B-cell-depleted T cells, or PBMCs supplied cDNA or gDNA.

Only in-frame clones appear in the TCRdb table, and some are missing; sequencing was by immunoSEQ multiplex PCR. The table includes fewer than 200,000 clones, roughly 76% detected once. Trimming removed 10 bases from V and 4 bases from J, with 18 bases in between. CDR3 length equals 14 residues. Per germline, CDR1 MNHEY and CDR2 SMNVEV (reference sequence). This clonotype was obtained from a woman aged 35 to 49 with COVID-19, enrolled during active disease. The chain links TRBV27 to TRBJ2-3, with D maybe TRBD2 (5 bases). Sequenced input: peripheral blood. The CDR3 loop reads CATELWPGADTQYF. The CDR3 region has the DNA TGTGCCACAGAACTGTGGCCCGGGGCAGATACGCAGTATTTT.